These 28 T cell receptor beta chains were sequenced from one sample in a study of CD8 T cells in Susac syndrome. cDNA came from approximately 0.5 to 1 ug RNA primed by random hexamers. TCRdb reprocessed the immunoSEQ multiplex PCR reads via MiXCR and lists one record per CDR3 protein. The table has about 180,000 distinct CDR3 sequences, approximately 94% seen once. Material for sequencing was CD4+ T cells from PBMCs. Receptors were obtained from a human donor with Susac syndrome.

The V call is TRBV5-1, the J call TRBJ2-3; no definite D call. CDR3 length: 14 amino acids. Trimming shortened V by 0 bases and J by 4 bases, and 9 bases separated the two germline ends. Germline values: CDR1 SGHRS, CDR2 YFSETQ. The CDR3: CASSLALESDTQYF. DNA for the CDR3: TGCGCCAGCAGCTTGGCCCTGGAATCAGATACGCAGTATTTT.

The genes are TRBV5-4 and TRBJ1-2; 10 nucleotides agree with TRBD1. V trimming: 0 bases; J trimming: 11 bases; junction bases outside the gene matches: 7. Per the germline V gene, CDR1 is SGHNT and CDR2 is YYREEE (reference sequence). The CDR3 runs 14 residues. The DNA of the CDR3 is TGTGCCAGCAGCTTGGAGGGACAGGGGCTTGGGTACACCTTC. Encoded protein: CASSLEGQGLGYTF.

The chain links TRBV20-1 to TRBJ1-1; D gene ambiguous. The germline gives CDR1 DFQATT, CDR2 SNEGSKA (reference sequence). Deletions cut 6 bases from V and 3 bases from J, with 8 bases between. The CDR3 totals 11 residues. For the CDR3, the DNA is TGCAGTGCCTGGAGCGACACTGAAGCTTTCTTT. As protein: CSAWSDTEAFF.

The V gene is TRBV3-1, the J gene TRBJ1-2, with 10 positions matching TRBD1. Trimming removed 0 bases from V and 5 bases from J; junction bases left unmatched: 3. Germline CDR1 is LGHDT and CDR2 is YNNKEL (reference sequence). The CDR3 is 15 residues long. The CDR3 DNA follows: TGTGCCAGCAGCCAAGACCTGGACAGGGGGTATGGCTACACCTTC. This gives the protein CASSQDLDRGYGYTF.

The V gene is TRBV24-1, the J gene TRBJ1-2; TRBD1 aligns across 10 bases. This CDR3 region has 15 residues. Trimming took 4 bases from V and 10 from J; bases not matched to a gene: 11. Germline V lookup: CDR1 KGHDR, CDR2 SFDVKD. The CDR3 nucleotides are TGTGCCACCAGTGAACTCGACAGGGGGCCGTTCCTCTACACCTTC. Translation: CATSELDRGPFLYTF.

The chain recombines TRBV24-1 with TRBJ2-3, with no clear D. The CDR3 covers 13 residues. V was cut by 3 bases and J by 3 bases, with 6 bases left in between. CDR1 is KGHDR and CDR2 is SFDVKD in the germline V gene. CDR3 nucleotide sequence: TGTGCCACCAGTGATCCTAGTACAGATACGCAGTATTTT. It encodes CATSDPSTDTQYF.

The chain is built from TRBV11-2 and TRBJ1-1, with D maybe TRBD1 (5 bases). Germline-derived CDR1 and CDR2 are SGHAT and FQNNGV. CDR3 length: 15 amino acids. Trimming cost V 1 base and J 1 base, with 10 bases left between them. The CDR3 is CASSLAGRRNTEAFF. In DNA form, the CDR3 reads TGTGCCAGCAGCTTAGCGGGACGGAGGAACACTGAAGCTTTCTTT.

The genes are TRBV5-1 and TRBJ1-2, with 7 bases that match TRBD1. V shed 0 bases and J 4 bases; nucleotides not matched to a gene: 3. The germline gives CDR1 SGHRS, CDR2 YFSETQ. This CDR3 region has 14 residues. This CDR3 reads CASSLADRAYGYTF. The CDR3 DNA reads TGCGCCAGCAGCTTGGCCGACAGGGCCTATGGCTACACCTTC.

The chain is built from TRBV4-3 and TRBJ2-2, with D tentatively TRBD1 or TRBD2 (5 bases each). The CDR3 sequence is 16 residues long. V lost 2 bases to trimming and J lost 3 bases, with 13 bases between them. Germline values: CDR1 LGHNA, CDR2 YSLEER. The CDR3 DNA sequence: TGCGCCAGCAGCCAACTAGCAGGGTGGGACACCGGGGAGCTGTTTTTT. Residues: CASSQLAGWDTGELFF.

The chain uses TRBV12-3 or TRBV12-4 and TRBJ1-6; D unresolved. V was shortened by 9 bases and J by 0 bases, with 9 bases between the two germline ends. CDR3 length: 14 amino acids. CDR3 amino acids: CASRSSSYNSPLHF. The CDR3 bases are TGTGCCAGTCGCAGTAGCTCCTATAATTCACCCCTCCACTTT.

The V call is TRBV2, the J call TRBJ1-1; D is perhaps TRBD1 (6 bases). Trimming took 4 bases from V and 4 from J, leaving 10 bases between them. Germline V gives CDR1 SNHLY, CDR2 FYNNEI. This CDR3 is built from 13 residues. CDR3 loop: CASSATGRTEAFF. The CDR3 DNA sequence: TGTGCCAGCAGTGCGACAGGCCGCACTGAAGCTTTCTTT.

The chain links TRBV20-1 to TRBJ1-1; D gene unclear. Trimming shortened V by 0 bases and J by 6 bases, and 14 bases separated the two germline ends. Germline V lookup: CDR1 DFQATT, CDR2 SNEGSKA (reference sequence). The CDR3 loop spans 14 amino acids. The CDR3 DNA follows: TGCAGTGCTAGAGATTTATTAGGGCAAGCTGAAGCTTTCTTT. Protein product: CSARDLLGQAEAFF.

The V call is TRBV29-1, the J call TRBJ1-5, with D tentatively TRBD1 (5 bases). The length of the CDR3 is 12 residues. Trimming stripped 4 bases from V and 7 bases from J, with 11 bases between. Germline V gene sequence: CDR1 SQVTM, CDR2 ANQGSEA. The CDR3 coding sequence is TGCAGCGTTGGGGCAGAGGGGCAGCCCCAGCATTTT. It encodes CSVGAEGQPQHF.

The chain employs TRBV7-9 and TRBJ1-2; no definite D call. The germline V gene encodes CDR1 SEHNR and CDR2 FQNEAQ (reference sequence). V was clipped by 1 base and J by 2 bases, with 8 bases between them. The CDR3 contains 14 residues. The CDR3, as DNA: TGTGCCAGCAGCTTAGACACGAAGAACTATGGCTACACCTTC. This translates into CASSLDTKNYGYTF.

This chain uses TRBV11-2 with TRBJ1-2, with D unclear. CDR1 is SGHAT, CDR2 FQNNGV, per germline. V was shortened by 1 base and J by 2 bases, with 8 bases between the two germline ends. This CDR3 spans 14 amino acids. The CDR3 DNA reads as TGTGCCAGCAGCTTAGTGGCAGCGAACTATGGCTACACCTTC. Protein sequence: CASSLVAANYGYTF.

The chain couples TRBV3-1 to TRBJ1-1, with D unresolved. Germline lookup yields CDR1 LGHDT and CDR2 YNNKEL (reference sequence). CDR3 length equals 13 residues. Trimming removed 4 bases from V and 7 bases from J, with 13 bases in between. This CDR3 reads CASSPSGLFEAFF. The CDR3 nucleotides read TGTGCCAGCAGCCCTTCGGGTCTTTTTGAAGCTTTCTTT.

This chain links TRBV3-1 with TRBJ2-5, with TRBD2 identical over 10 bases. The CDR3 runs to 16 residues. Germline V lookup: CDR1 LGHDT, CDR2 YNNKEL (reference sequence). Losses at the gene ends were 7 bases for V and 4 bases for J; bases not matched to a gene: 12. The chain's CDR3 is CASNPRASGGRETQYF. The CDR3 DNA follows: TGTGCCAGCAACCCCAGGGCTAGCGGGGGAAGAGAGACCCAGTACTTC.

J is TRBJ1-1 and V is TRBV25-1, with D perhaps TRBD1 (5 bases). There are 14 residues in the CDR3. Germline V lookup: CDR1 MGHDK, CDR2 SYGVNS. The germline V and J ends were trimmed by 1 base and 1 base, with 7 bases remaining between them. The CDR3 region has the DNA TGTGCCAGCAGTGAATTTGGGGGGAACACTGAAGCTTTCTTT. Protein sequence: CASSEFGGNTEAFF.

With regard to this clonotype: One end of the junction varies from germline; a read error may be responsible. The chain carries TRBV24-1 and TRBJ1-2; D is uncertain. Germline lookup yields CDR1 KGHDR and CDR2 SFDVKD. The length of the CDR3 is 14 residues. CDR3 DNA: TGTGCCACCAAGGAGAGGGATATTAACTATGGCCACACCTTC. It codes for CATKERDINYGHTF.

The V gene is TRBV6-6, the J gene TRBJ2-2; D ambiguous. The V end was cut by 2 bases, the J end by 2 bases, with 6 bases between. The CDR3 is 14 residues long. Germline loops: CDR1 MNHNY, CDR2 SVGAGI (reference sequence). This CDR3 reads CASSYASNTGELFF. In nucleotides, the CDR3 is TGTGCCAGCAGTTACGCCAGCAACACCGGGGAGCTGTTTTTT.

J is TRBJ1-1 and V is TRBV19; D may be TRBD1 (6 bases). The length of the CDR3 is 14 residues. V was clipped by 7 bases and J by 7 bases, with 19 bases between them. Germline CDR1 and CDR2: LNHDA and SQIVND (reference sequence). As DNA, the CDR3 is TGTGCCAGTAAGGAAAGGGGGGGTGCTAGTGAAGCTTTCTTT. This sequence encodes CASKERGGASEAFF.

The V gene is TRBV30, the J gene TRBJ2-7, with D uncertain. CDR3 size: 11 residues. From germline, CDR1 is GTSNPN and CDR2 SVGIG (reference sequence). The germline V and J ends were trimmed by 0 bases and 4 bases, with 4 bases remaining between them. In DNA form, the CDR3 reads TGTGCCTGGAGTGTACAATACGAGCAGTACTTC. This encodes CAWSVQYEQYF.

The chain joins TRBV9 to TRBJ2-1; D is possibly TRBD2 (6 bases). The germline V gene encodes CDR1 SGDLS and CDR2 YYNGEE. Trimming removed 0 bases at V and 1 base at J, with 8 bases between. This CDR3 contains 15 residues. As DNA, the CDR3 is TGTGCCAGCAGCGTAGACCGGGGGTCCTACAATGAGCAGTTCTTC. Protein sequence: CASSVDRGSYNEQFF.

In this sample, this clonotype turned up once. The chain employs TRBV6-6 and TRBJ2-7; no definite D call. V gave up 2 bases and J gave up 1 base, with 9 bases separating them. CDR1 is MNHNY and CDR2 is SVGAGI in the germline V gene (reference sequence). The CDR3 is made up of 14 amino acids. This chain's CDR3 is CASSYTGPSYEQYF. Written as DNA, the CDR3 is TGTGCCAGCAGTTACACCGGACCTTCCTACGAGCAGTACTTC.

The rearrangement links TRBV29-1 to TRBJ2-7; 7 bases align to TRBD1. CDR3 size: 14 residues. With 4 bases clipped from V and 2 bases from J, the junction kept 8 bases outside the gene matches. Looked up from germline, CDR1 is SQVTM and CDR2 is ANQGSEA. The CDR3 protein is CSVGGTDLTYEQYF. CDR3 in DNA: TGCAGCGTTGGAGGGACAGACCTAACCTACGAGCAGTACTTC.

The chain couples TRBV4-1 to TRBJ2-3; 11 bases map to TRBD2. The germline CDR1 and CDR2 sequences are MGHRA and YSYEKL. J gave up 6 bases and V 4 bases, and 12 bases lay outside the gene matches. The CDR3 contains 17 residues. The CDR3 loop is CASSLLTTSGAGDTQYF. The CDR3 DNA reads TGCGCCAGCAGCCTGCTCACGACTAGCGGGGCGGGGGATACGCAGTATTTT.

The CDR3 DNA reads as TGTGCCAGCAGCCCCCCCGGAGCGGGGAATGAGCAGTTCTTC. This encodes CASSPPGAGNEQFF. The chain employs TRBV7-3 and TRBJ2-1; 7 bases agree with TRBD2. The CDR3 extends over 14 amino acids. Per the germline V gene, CDR1 is SGHTA and CDR2 is FQGTGA. The V segment lost 5 bases and the J segment 7 bases; nucleotides outside the gene matches: 8.

The chain has TRBV6-6 and TRBJ2-3, with D tentatively TRBD2 (6 bases). The CDR3 sequence is 14 residues long. The V and J ends lost 7 bases and 1 base respectively, with 12 bases between them. Germline CDR1 reads MNHNY; CDR2 reads SVGAGI (reference sequence). CDR3 DNA: TGTGCCAGCACCGCGGGGCTCCGCACAGATACGCAGTATTTT. Its translation is CASTAGLRTDTQYF.